This T cell receptor beta chain was profiled in a study of Ad26.COV2.S vaccination and SARS-CoV-2 variants. Sequenced by immunoSEQ multiplex PCR; TCRdb stores in-frame clones only, minus some. The repertoire holds just over 350,000 clones, with about 90% as singletons. CDR1 and CDR2 from the germline V gene are SGHRS and YFSETQ. After removal of 4 bases from V and 13 bases from J, the junction contained 10 bases not matched to a gene. The CDR3 consists of 13 residues. This TCR derives from a human donor who had recovered from COVID-19. The sample in question was peripheral blood, obtained after recovery from COVID-19. The chain links TRBV5-1 to TRBJ1-4, with TRBD1 matching over 7 bases. CDR3 sequence: CASSLSRNRGLFF. The CDR3 DNA is TGCGCCAGCAGCCTCAGTCGGAACAGGGGACTGTTTTTT.